This T cell receptor beta chain originates from a study of response to subunit inactivated influenza vaccine. Study-level findings and limits: Authors suggested each seasonal influenza vaccination recruits few new T cells.

TCRdb reprocessed the RT-PCR reads via MiXCR and lists one record per CDR3 protein. The data contain 290,000 or so distinct CDR3 sequences, approximately 21% of them seen just once; the ten biggest clones take up around 10%. A note on this clonotype: Its antigen is still unknown.

Between the trimmed V and J ends, which lost 3 bases and 0 bases, there was a span of 13 bases. The CDR3 sequence is 15 residues long. Germline-derived CDR1 and CDR2 are SGDLS and YYNGEE. This clonotype was obtained from a man between 50 and 75 years old who received an inactivated influenza vaccine. The chain carries TRBV9 and TRBJ2-7; perhaps TRBD1 as D (6 bases). The sequencing used PBMCs from blood, collected approximately 22 months after vaccination. The DNA of the CDR3 is TGTGCCAGCAGCGCCGGGACATCTAGCTCCTACGAGCAGTACTTC. Protein sequence: CASSAGTSSSYEQYF. Full variable domain (remainder filled in from reference TRBV9 and TRBJ2-7): DSGVTQTPKHLITATGQRVTLRCSPRSGDLSVYWYQQSLDQGLQFLIQYYNGEERAKGNILERFSAQQFPDLHSELNLSSLELGDSALYFCASSAGTSSSYEQYFGPGTRLTVT.